The 24 T cell receptor beta chains below come from one sample, sequenced in a study of blood T cell repertoires in COVID-19. The method was immunoSEQ multiplex PCR; TCRdb's version includes in-frame clones alone and lacks a portion of them. Of tens of thousands of clones in the sample, about three quarters were seen once. Sequencing was carried out using peripheral blood. Receptors were obtained from a woman over 75 with active or convalescent COVID-19.

The chain recombines TRBV9 with TRBJ2-3, with 9 bases lining up with TRBD1. The CDR3 consists of 14 residues. V dropped 7 bases and J dropped 5; count of bases not matched to a gene: 8. CDR1 is SGDLS, CDR2 YYNGEE, per germline. The CDR3 here is CASGPGQGRDTQYF. The CDR3, as DNA: TGTGCCAGCGGCCCGGGACAGGGCAGAGATACGCAGTATTTT.

This clone appeared once. The chain has TRBV7-9 and TRBJ2-3, with TRBD2 matching 9 bases. CDR1 and CDR2 (germline): SEHNR, FQNEAQ (reference sequence). The CDR3 has 19 amino acids. With V trimmed by 1 base and J by 6 bases, 17 bases remained unmatched. In DNA form, the CDR3 reads TGTGCCAGCAGCTTAGGGAGGAGTCCCCCAGGGACTAGCATGGATACGCAGTATTTT. Its translation: CASSLGRSPPGTSMDTQYF.

The chain couples TRBV27 to TRBJ2-2; D is undetermined. The CDR3 is 12 amino acids. Germline V gene lookup returns CDR1 MNHEY and CDR2 SMNVEV (reference sequence). V lost 3 bases and J 6 bases, leaving 5 bases between the germline ends. Here the CDR3 DNA reads TGTGCCAGCAGTTTTCATGCCGGGGAGCTGTTTTTT. Its translation is CASSFHAGELFF.

The V call is TRBV5-6, the J call TRBJ1-1; 12 bases line up with TRBD1. CDR3 length equals 16 residues. The junction had 8 bases not matched to a gene; V was cut back by 4 bases and J by 4 bases. The germline CDR1 and CDR2 sequences are SGHDT and YYEEEE. CDR3 loop: CASSGDRGQRSTEAFF. The DNA of the CDR3 is TGTGCCAGCAGCGGGGACAGGGGGCAGAGGAGCACTGAAGCTTTCTTT.

The chain joins TRBV3-1 (or the pseudogene TRBV3-2) to TRBJ2-5; TRBD1 agrees at 8 bases. CDR1 and CDR2 (germline): LGHDT, YNNKEL (reference sequence). V dropped 6 bases and J dropped 4; count of bases not matched to a gene: 4. This CDR3 region has 13 residues. The CDR3 sequence: CASRPGTGETQYF. CDR3 nucleotide sequence: TGTGCCAGCAGACCCGGGACAGGAGAGACCCAGTACTTC.

The genes are TRBV20-1 and TRBJ2-3; D is perhaps TRBD1 (5 bases). This CDR3 is 11 amino acids long. The germline V gene has CDR1 DFQATT and CDR2 SNEGSKA (reference sequence). Trimming cost V 8 bases and J 9 bases, with 15 bases left between them. CDR3 region: CSTTHQGTQYF. As DNA, the CDR3 is TGCAGTACAACTCACCAGGGCACGCAGTATTTT.

CDR3 sequence reads: CASSLGGHQLQGYTF. The CDR3, as DNA: TGTGCCAGCAGCTTAGGAGGACACCAACTTCAGGGCTACACCTTC. The chain uses TRBV13 and TRBJ1-2; a possible D gene is TRBD1 (5 bases). Germline V gene lookup returns CDR1 PRHDT and CDR2 FYEKMQ (reference sequence). The CDR3 contains 15 residues. Between the trimmed V and J ends, which lost 0 bases and 8 bases, there was a span of 16 bases.

The rearrangement links TRBV30 to TRBJ1-1, with 12 bases identical to TRBD1. J lost 4 bases, V lost 3 bases, and 12 bases had no gene match. The CDR3 length is 17 residues. The germline gives CDR1 GTSNPN, CDR2 SVGIG (reference sequence). The DNA of the CDR3 is TGTGCCTGGAGCACCGGGACAGGGGGCCTCACCCCCACTGAAGCTTTCTTT. It yields the protein CAWSTGTGGLTPTEAFF.

The chain uses TRBV7-9 and TRBJ1-5; TRBD1 might be the D (5 bases). Germline V gene lookup returns CDR1 SEHNR and CDR2 FQNEAQ (reference sequence). Trimming left V 5 bases short and J 3 bases short, with 11 bases between. CDR3 length: 14 amino acids. CDR3 protein: CASSPDSSNQPQHF. The CDR3 nucleotides are TGTGCCAGCAGCCCCGACAGCTCCAATCAGCCCCAGCATTTT.

The V call is TRBV4-3, the J call TRBJ2-3; TRBD2 matches at 9 bases. From germline, CDR1 is LGHNA and CDR2 YSLEER. V dropped 1 base and J dropped 2; count of bases not matched to a gene: 7. The CDR3 loop spans 17 amino acids. The CDR3 bases are TGCGCCAGCAGCCAAGTGGTACGCGGGGGGGTCACAGATACGCAGTATTTT. Translating it yields CASSQVVRGGVTDTQYF.

CDR3 sequence: CASSRGTGNMNTEAFF. Written as DNA, the CDR3 is TGTGCCAGTAGCAGGGGGACAGGGAACATGAACACTGAAGCTTTCTTT. The chain uses TRBV19 and TRBJ1-1; 9 nucleotides agree with TRBD1. Trimming at V came to 6 bases and at J to 0 bases, leaving 8 bases not matched to a gene. CDR3 length equals 16 residues. Looked up from germline, CDR1 is LNHDA and CDR2 is SQIVND (reference sequence). Looking up the rest from reference TRBV19 and TRBJ1-1 gives the full variable domain: DGGITQSPKYLFRKEGQNVTLSCEQNLNHDAMYWYRQDPGQGLRLIYYSQIVNDFQKGDIAEGYSVSREKKESFPLTVTSAQKNPTAFYLCASSRGTGNMNTEAFFGQGTRLTVV.

This chain joins TRBV6-5 and TRBJ2-7; D gene unclear. Germline V CDR1 and CDR2: MNHEY, SVGAGI. The CDR3 runs to 11 residues. Trimming left V 8 bases short and J 6 bases short, with 11 bases between. CDR3 region: CASSELGEQYF. The CDR3 DNA reads as TGTGCCAGCTCGGAGTTAGGCGAGCAGTACTTC.

Ten or more counts support this clone. The rearrangement joins TRBV6-2 or TRBV6-3 to TRBJ1-1; 9 bases map to TRBD1. Germline lookup yields CDR1 MNHEY and CDR2 SVGEGT. The CDR3 is made up of 16 amino acids. V lost 6 bases and J lost 4; bases outside the gene matches: 12. The CDR3 is CASSGEGGTGTTEAFF. The CDR3 DNA reads TGTGCCAGCAGCGGGGAGGGCGGGACAGGGACCACTGAAGCTTTCTTT.

V gene TRBV9 combines with J gene TRBJ1-4; unclear D gene. CDR1 and CDR2 from the germline V gene are SGDLS and YYNGEE. The CDR3 spans 15 residues. V was clipped by 7 bases and J by 2 bases, with 15 bases between them. The chain's CDR3 is CASGPGRLTNEKLFF. CDR3 DNA: TGTGCCAGCGGACCGGGGAGGCTTACTAATGAAAAACTGTTTTTT. The full variable domain, completed using reference TRBV9 and TRBJ1-4, is DSGVTQTPKHLITATGQRVTLRCSPRSGDLSVYWYQQSLDQGLQFLIQYYNGEERAKGNILERFSAQQFPDLHSELNLSSLELGDSALYFCASGPGRLTNEKLFFGSGTQLSVL.

The chain employs TRBV7-9 and TRBJ1-1; possible D gene TRBD1, 5 bases. The germline V gene has CDR1 SEHNR and CDR2 FQNEAQ (reference sequence). The V and J ends lost 2 bases and 0 bases respectively, with 7 bases between them. The CDR3 has 14 amino acids. The CDR3 loop is CASSLMGLNTEAFF. In nucleotides, the CDR3 is TGTGCCAGCAGCTTAATGGGGCTGAACACTGAAGCTTTCTTT.

The chain is built from TRBV20-1 and TRBJ2-1; TRBD1 is a possible D gene (5 bases). Between the trimmed V and J ends, which lost 5 bases and 4 bases, there was a span of 6 bases. The germline gives CDR1 DFQATT, CDR2 SNEGSKA (reference sequence). This CDR3 is 11 amino acids long. In DNA, the CDR3 is TGCAGTGCTGACAGTTACAATGAGCAGTTCTTC. Amino acids: CSADSYNEQFF.

The chain joins TRBV7-2 to TRBJ2-3, with TRBD1 matching 10 bases. CDR3 length equals 16 residues. V dropped 1 base and J dropped 5; count of bases not matched to a gene: 6. CDR1 and CDR2 (germline): SGHTA, FQGNSA. In DNA form, the CDR3 reads TGTGCCAGCAGCTTAGGAGGGGACAGGGGAATAGATACGCAGTATTTT. This codes for CASSLGGDRGIDTQYF.

The V gene is TRBV4-1, the J gene TRBJ2-5, with D perhaps TRBD2 (6 bases). Germline lookup yields CDR1 MGHRA and CDR2 YSYEKL. This CDR3 spans 13 amino acids. Trimming removed 4 bases from V and 5 bases from J, with 11 bases in between. CDR3 nucleotide sequence: TGCGCCAGCAGCCTGGGGACTTTGGAGACCCAGTACTTC. Protein: CASSLGTLETQYF.

CDR3 residues: CASSFGTGESYEQYF. The CDR3 bases are TGTGCCAGCAGCTTCGGCACAGGGGAGTCCTACGAGCAGTACTTC. The rearrangement uses TRBV5-6 and TRBJ2-7; 7 positions match TRBD1. After removal of 2 bases from V and 1 base from J, the junction contained 6 bases not matched to a gene. The CDR3 runs 15 residues. Germline lookup yields CDR1 SGHDT and CDR2 YYEEEE.

The chain links TRBV11-3 to TRBJ1-1, with 11 bases lining up with TRBD1. Germline V CDR1 and CDR2: SGHNT, YENEEA. V trimming: 6 bases; J trimming: 3 bases; junction bases outside the gene matches: 0. The length of the CDR3 is 13 residues. The CDR3 DNA follows: TGTGCCAGCAGGGGACAGGGGGACACTGAAGCTTTCTTT. It encodes CASRGQGDTEAFF.

Concerning this clone: The junction and the germline gene differ at one end; a read error may be behind it. This rearrangement joins TRBV5-1 to TRBJ1-1, with TRBD1 as a possible D gene (5 bases). Germline-derived CDR1 and CDR2 are SGHRS and YFSETQ. The CDR3 has 11 amino acids. CDR3 bases: TGCGCCAGCAGCGGGGGGTTGGGGACTTCCTTT. As protein: CASSGGLGTSF.

V gene TRBV7-2 combines with J gene TRBJ2-5, with TRBD1 matching over 11 bases. The CDR3 is 17 residues long. The germline V gene encodes CDR1 SGHTA and CDR2 FQGNSA. V dropped 3 bases and J dropped 5; count of bases not matched to a gene: 11. The CDR3 DNA is TGTGCCAGCAGCTTCAAGCCCTGGACAGGGGGCGAGGAGACCCAGTACTTC. Translating it yields CASSFKPWTGGEETQYF.

The genes are TRBV21-1 and TRBJ2-7; TRBD1 is the table's D call and was not checked against the DNA. TRBV21-1 is termed a pseudogene. This CDR3 is 15 amino acids long. The CDR3 spells CASSKDGRATYEQYF. The CDR3, as DNA: TGTGCCAGCAGCAAAGACGGCAGGGCAACCTACGAGCAGTACTTC.

The chain employs TRBV12-3 or TRBV12-4 and TRBJ1-1; perhaps TRBD1 as D (6 bases). The CDR3 is 11 amino acids. With 5 bases removed from V and 5 bases from J, the gap between germline ends came to 6 bases. CDR3 protein: CASSQGTEAFF. For the CDR3, the DNA is TGTGCCAGCAGTCAGGGGACTGAAGCTTTCTTT.